Listed below are T cell receptor beta chains from one sample, sequenced in a study of blood T cell repertoires in COVID-19. TCRdb's table, derived via immunoSEQ multiplex PCR, lists solely in-frame clones and lacks some. This table holds tens of thousands of clones, around 90% found once. The sequenced sample consisted of peripheral blood. These receptor sequences come from a male donor with acute or convalescent COVID-19. Both conserved end residues are trimmed from each CDR3. Fields, in order: CDR3 length, J gene, V gene, CDR3 protein.

13 TRBJ1-2 TRBV7-9 ASSLDRGNNYGYT
13 TRBJ2-7 TRBV9 ASSVGTASSYEQY
13 TRBJ2-2 TRBV6-2/TRBV6-3 ASSLTFANTGELF
13 TRBJ1-1 TRBV7-2 ASSPSFGTWAEAF
14 TRBJ2-5 TRBV5-4 ASSPRTGGGTETQY
13 TRBJ1-6 TRBV18 ASSSGVGINSPLH
16 TRBJ2-1 TRBV14 ASSQERLRDRVYNEQF
12 TRBJ1-1 TRBV2 ASRTGGWDTEAF
12 TRBJ1-2 TRBV18 ASSPRRDSYGYT
10 TRBJ1-6 TRBV5-4 ASSRTDSPLH
12 TRBJ2-7 TRBV10-3 AISPGPSSYEQY
11 TRBJ1-1 TRBV5-5 ASSSAGDTEAF
14 TRBJ1-5 TRBV7-8 ASSPGDRGINQPQH
12 TRBJ1-6 TRBV5-1 ASSLVGAYSPLH
15 TRBJ1-2 TRBV4-1 ASSQATAGDTAFGYT
14 TRBJ2-7 TRBV4-2 ASSQGTGGAGYEQY
12 TRBJ1-4 TRBV7-8 ASSPRQGFEKLF